This TCR beta chain originates from a study of cytomegalovirus exposure and HLA in healthy donors. The study, taken as a whole, reports: Trimming of TCR beta V- and J-genes showed a link, identified in a later analysis, to a missense DCLRE1C variant.

PCR employed 60 Vbeta and 13 Jbeta primers. Sequencing was performed with immunoSEQ multiplex PCR; in TCRdb, only in-frame clones are kept and a portion is missing. The sample holds over 120,000 clones, 78% seen once. Regarding this clone: Its antigen is as yet unknown.

The specimen sequenced was PBMCs. The clonotype was recovered from a young woman in good health and CMV-seropositive.

CDR3 DNA sequence: TGTGCCAGCAGTTACTCGATTGTGGGGGGAGCCTACGAGCAGTACTTC. Translation: CASSYSIVGGAYEQYF. The gene calls are TRBV6-7 and TRBJ2-7; tentative D call: TRBD2 (6 bases). TRBV6-7 is sorted into the ORF group, with uncertain function. This CDR3 has 16 amino acids. V was cut by 0 bases and J by 2 bases, with 14 bases left in between.